These T cell receptor beta chains were read from a single sample in a study of blood T cell repertoires in COVID-19. The repertoire was sequenced with immunoSEQ multiplex PCR; TCRdb's copy has only in-frame clones and lacks some. This sample has approximately 130,000 clones, with 55% to 75% found just once. Sequencing was performed on peripheral blood. These receptor sequences come from a woman in her 70s with acute or convalescent COVID-19. The CDR3 runs from the conserved cysteine through the conserved F or W. D genes are given only for firm matches. Clone size is not always given. Where it is, it says once, few, many or a class for expanded clones.

D gene: .
clone size: .
J gene: TRBJ2-3
V gene: TRBV4-3
CDR3 protein: CASSQDRPDTQYF
CDR3 DNA: TGCGCCAGCAGCCAAGACAGGCCAGATACGCAGTATTTT

D gene: TRBD2
clone size: .
J gene: TRBJ2-1
V gene: TRBV5-1
CDR3 protein: CASSWGGLAGNEQFF
CDR3 DNA: TGCGCCAGCAGCTGGGGGGGACTAGCGGGAAATGAGCAGTTCTTC

D gene: TRBD2
clone size: .
J gene: TRBJ2-1
V gene: TRBV28
CDR3 protein: CASNIIGLASGSSYNEQFF
CDR3 DNA: TGTGCCAGCAACATTATAGGACTAGCTAGCGGGAGCTCCTACAATGAGCAGTTCTTC

D gene: .
clone size: .
J gene: TRBJ1-1
V gene: TRBV29-1
CDR3 protein: CSVLEYTEAFF
CDR3 DNA: TGCAGCGTTCTAGAGTACACTGAAGCTTTCTTT

D gene: TRBD1
clone size: .
J gene: TRBJ1-3
V gene: TRBV18
CDR3 protein: CASDTGEFSGNTIYF
CDR3 DNA: TGTGCCAGCGACACAGGGGAATTTTCTGGAAACACCATATATTTT

D gene: TRBD1
clone size: .
J gene: TRBJ2-4
V gene: TRBV11-2
CDR3 protein: CASSFQGVRGNIQYF
CDR3 DNA: TGTGCCAGCAGCTTCCAGGGGGTTAGGGGAAACATTCAGTACTTC

D gene: TRBD2
clone size: few
J gene: TRBJ2-3
V gene: TRBV27
CDR3 protein: CASRLTTSGGYTQYF
CDR3 DNA: TGTGCCAGCAGACTAACGACTAGCGGGGGTTATACGCAGTATTTT

D gene: .
clone size: .
J gene: TRBJ1-2
V gene: TRBV6-1
CDR3 protein: CASSELAHPGYYGYTF
CDR3 DNA: TGTGCCAGCAGTGAACTTGCGCATCCAGGCTACTATGGCTACACCTTC

D gene: TRBD1
clone size: .
J gene: TRBJ1-4
V gene: TRBV5-1
CDR3 protein: CASSLDSSGTGEKLFF
CDR3 DNA: TGCGCCAGCAGCTTGGATTCTTCCGGGACAGGTGAAAAACTGTTTTTT

D gene: TRBD1
clone size: .
J gene: TRBJ2-5
V gene: TRBV5-1
CDR3 protein: CASSSQTGGWRETQYF
CDR3 DNA: TGCGCCAGCAGCTCCCAAACAGGGGGCTGGAGGGAGACCCAGTACTTC

D gene: TRBD1
clone size: few
J gene: TRBJ2-7
V gene: TRBV27
CDR3 protein: CASREGDRGFF
CDR3 DNA: TGTGCCAGCAGGGAGGGGGACAGGGGGTTCTTC

D gene: TRBD2
clone size: .
J gene: TRBJ2-3
V gene: TRBV9
CDR3 protein: CASSVGRTSAFPPDTQYF
CDR3 DNA: TGTGCCAGCAGCGTAGGGAGGACTAGCGCATTCCCGCCAGATACGCAGTATTTT

D gene: TRBD1
clone size: .
J gene: TRBJ1-1
V gene: TRBV20-1
CDR3 protein: CSASTGTGLNTEAFF
CDR3 DNA: TGCAGTGCTAGTACCGGGACAGGCCTGAACACTGAAGCTTTCTTT

D gene: .
clone size: once
J gene: TRBJ1-5
V gene: TRBV19
CDR3 protein: CASTSTAQPQHF
CDR3 DNA: TGTGCCAGTACCTCGACTGCACAGCCCCAGCATTTT

D gene: .
clone size: .
J gene: TRBJ1-1
V gene: TRBV18
CDR3 protein: CASSPREVSQSTEAFF
CDR3 DNA: TGTGCCAGCTCACCACGAGAAGTAAGCCAAAGCACTGAAGCTTTCTTT

D gene: TRBD1
clone size: .
J gene: TRBJ1-1
V gene: TRBV7-9
CDR3 protein: CASSVGTGFEAFF
CDR3 DNA: TGTGCCAGCAGCGTGGGGACAGGGTTTGAAGCTTTCTTT

D gene: TRBD1
clone size: few
J gene: TRBJ1-1
V gene: TRBV2
CDR3 protein: CASRTDRAGTEAFF
CDR3 DNA: TGTGCCAGCAGGACTGACAGGGCGGGCACTGAAGCTTTCTTT

D gene: .
clone size: .
J gene: TRBJ2-3
V gene: TRBV7-9
CDR3 protein: CASSSTAGTDTQYF
CDR3 DNA: TGTGCCAGCAGCTCTACAGCGGGCACAGATACGCAGTATTTT

D gene: .
clone size: .
J gene: TRBJ2-1
V gene: TRBV5-6
CDR3 protein: CASSSTGSYNEQFF
CDR3 DNA: TGTGCCAGCAGCTCTACAGGTTCCTACAATGAGCAGTTCTTC

D gene: .
clone size: .
J gene: TRBJ1-1
V gene: TRBV28
CDR3 protein: CASSLTGLNTEAFF
CDR3 DNA: TGTGCCAGCAGTCTGACAGGCCTGAACACTGAAGCTTTCTTT

D gene: .
clone size: .
J gene: TRBJ2-7
V gene: TRBV3-1/TRBV3-2
CDR3 protein: CASTRTGRGTYEQYF
CDR3 DNA: TGTGCCAGCACCCGAACAGGGAGGGGGACCTACGAGCAGTACTTC

D gene: .
clone size: .
J gene: TRBJ1-5
V gene: TRBV20-1
CDR3 protein: CSASQQYIDQPQHF
CDR3 DNA: TGCAGTGCCAGTCAACAGTATATCGATCAGCCCCAGCATTTT

D gene: .
clone size: once
J gene: TRBJ1-2
V gene: TRBV5-4
CDR3 protein: CASSPNIPTLTF
CDR3 DNA: TGTGCCAGCAGCCCCAATATCCCTACTTTGACCTTC

D gene: .
clone size: once
J gene: TRBJ2-1
V gene: TRBV7-9
CDR3 protein: CASSLGERSKQFF
CDR3 DNA: TGTGCCAGCAGCTTAGGGGAGCGTTCCAAGCAGTTCTTC

D gene: TRBD2
clone size: .
J gene: TRBJ2-1
V gene: TRBV28
CDR3 protein: CASSGSGSSDEQFF
CDR3 DNA: TGTGCCAGCAGTGGGAGCGGGAGCTCCGATGAGCAGTTCTTC

D gene: .
clone size: .
J gene: TRBJ2-5
V gene: TRBV2
CDR3 protein: CASSGNLQETQYF
CDR3 DNA: TGTGCCAGCAGTGGAAACCTACAAGAGACCCAGTACTTC

D gene: .
clone size: .
J gene: TRBJ2-1
V gene: TRBV10-2
CDR3 protein: CASSDRGASGNNEQFF
CDR3 DNA: TGCGCCAGCAGTGACCGGGGGGCTAGCGGTAACAATGAGCAGTTCTTC

D gene: TRBD1
clone size: .
J gene: TRBJ1-2
V gene: TRBV19
CDR3 protein: CASSIYGTGVLLNYGYTF
CDR3 DNA: TGTGCCAGTAGTATTTACGGGACAGGGGTCCTTCTTAACTATGGCTACACCTTC

D gene: TRBD1
clone size: .
J gene: TRBJ2-5
V gene: TRBV19
CDR3 protein: CASSTTGARETQYF
CDR3 DNA: TGTGCCAGTAGTACCACAGGGGCCCGAGAGACCCAGTACTTC

D gene: .
clone size: few
J gene: TRBJ1-2
V gene: TRBV6-5
CDR3 protein: CASSYPGGYGYTF
CDR3 DNA: TGTGCCAGCAGTTACCCGGGAGGGTATGGCTACACCTTC

D gene: .
clone size: medium-sized
J gene: TRBJ2-1
V gene: TRBV19
CDR3 protein: CASSISGGNEQFF
CDR3 DNA: TGTGCCAGTAGTATATCCGGGGGCAATGAGCAGTTCTTC

D gene: .
clone size: .
J gene: TRBJ1-1
V gene: TRBV11-2
CDR3 protein: CASSAWRGAFF
CDR3 DNA: TGTGCCAGCAGCGCTTGGAGAGGGGCTTTCTTT

D gene: .
clone size: .
J gene: TRBJ1-5
V gene: TRBV7-9
CDR3 protein: CASSQGGGNQPQHF
CDR3 DNA: TGTGCCAGCAGCCAGGGTGGGGGCAATCAGCCCCAGCATTTT

D gene: TRBD1
clone size: .
J gene: TRBJ2-3
V gene: TRBV12-5
CDR3 protein: CASGPGQGRTDTQYF
CDR3 DNA: TGTGCTAGTGGTCCGGGACAGGGGCGAACAGATACGCAGTATTTT

D gene: TRBD2
clone size: .
J gene: TRBJ2-3
V gene: TRBV19
CDR3 protein: CASSIDSSGGLDTQYF
CDR3 DNA: TGTGCCAGTAGTATAGATTCTAGCGGGGGACTAGATACGCAGTATTTT

D gene: .
clone size: .
J gene: TRBJ1-3
V gene: TRBV5-4
CDR3 protein: CASSLDYTIYF
CDR3 DNA: TGTGCCAGCAGCTTGGACTACACCATATATTTT

D gene: .
clone size: .
J gene: TRBJ2-5
V gene: TRBV10-3
CDR3 protein: CAISGTAAGETQYF
CDR3 DNA: TGTGCCATCAGTGGGACAGCGGCGGGAGAGACCCAGTACTTC

D gene: .
clone size: .
J gene: TRBJ1-6
V gene: TRBV6-2/TRBV6-3
CDR3 protein: CASSSDSGGSSYNSPLHF
CDR3 DNA: TGTGCCAGCAGTAGCGACAGCGGGGGAAGCTCCTATAATTCACCCCTCCACTTT

D gene: TRBD1
clone size: .
J gene: TRBJ2-5
V gene: TRBV5-1
CDR3 protein: CASSLGQGGQETQYF
CDR3 DNA: TGCGCCAGCAGCTTGGGACAGGGGGGACAAGAGACCCAGTACTTC

D gene: .
clone size: .
J gene: TRBJ2-7
V gene: TRBV6-2/TRBV6-3
CDR3 protein: CASSPGSWEQYF
CDR3 DNA: TGTGCCAGCAGTCCAGGCTCCTGGGAGCAGTACTTC

D gene: TRBD1
clone size: few
J gene: TRBJ1-2
V gene: TRBV2
CDR3 protein: CASRGTGGDYGYTF
CDR3 DNA: TGTGCCAGCAGGGGGACAGGGGGCGACTATGGCTACACCTTC

D gene: .
clone size: .
J gene: TRBJ2-7
V gene: TRBV9
CDR3 protein: CASSKQGNYEQYF
CDR3 DNA: TGTGCCAGCAGCAAACAGGGAAACTACGAGCAGTACTTC

D gene: TRBD1
clone size: few
J gene: TRBJ2-7
V gene: TRBV2
CDR3 protein: CASSGGTGSYEQYF
CDR3 DNA: TGTGCCAGCAGTGGAGGGACAGGGTCCTACGAGCAGTACTTC

D gene: .
clone size: many
J gene: TRBJ1-4
V gene: TRBV10-3
CDR3 protein: CAISDPGTSSAKLFF
CDR3 DNA: TGTGCCATCAGTGACCCCGGGACATCTTCAGCGAAACTGTTTTTT

D gene: .
clone size: .
J gene: TRBJ2-7
V gene: TRBV5-4
CDR3 protein: CASSRGSGYEQYF
CDR3 DNA: TGTGCCAGCAGCCGAGGGTCGGGTTACGAGCAGTACTTC

D gene: .
clone size: .
J gene: TRBJ2-2
V gene: TRBV7-9
CDR3 protein: CASSQRRGELFF
CDR3 DNA: TGTGCCAGCAGCCAACGCAGGGGGGAGCTGTTTTTT

D gene: .
clone size: .
J gene: TRBJ2-3
V gene: TRBV6-5
CDR3 protein: CASRDTGASTDTQYF
CDR3 DNA: TGTGCCAGCAGGGATACGGGTGCTAGCACAGATACGCAGTATTTT

D gene: .
clone size: .
J gene: TRBJ1-1
V gene: TRBV5-6
CDR3 protein: CASRRGNAEAFF
CDR3 DNA: TGTGCCAGCCGGCGGGGAAACGCTGAAGCTTTCTTT

D gene: TRBD2
clone size: .
J gene: TRBJ2-1
V gene: TRBV7-9
CDR3 protein: CASSFQRGGPTYNEQFF
CDR3 DNA: TGTGCCAGCAGCTTCCAGCGGGGGGGACCTACCTACAATGAGCAGTTCTTC

D gene: .
clone size: .
J gene: TRBJ1-5
V gene: TRBV19
CDR3 protein: CASSITGGGNQPQHF
CDR3 DNA: TGTGCCAGTAGTATAACGGGGGGAGGCAATCAGCCCCAGCATTTT

D gene: TRBD1
clone size: .
J gene: TRBJ1-1
V gene: TRBV7-9
CDR3 protein: CASQGRQGATDLNTEAFF
CDR3 DNA: TGTGCCAGCCAGGGGCGACAGGGGGCTACCGATTTGAACACTGAAGCTTTCTTT

D gene: TRBD2
clone size: many
J gene: TRBJ2-7
V gene: TRBV3-1/TRBV3-2
CDR3 protein: CASSQGLAGLPYEQYF
CDR3 DNA: TGTGCCAGCAGCCAAGGCCTAGCGGGATTACCCTACGAGCAGTACTTC

D gene: TRBD2
clone size: few
J gene: TRBJ2-7
V gene: TRBV10-2
CDR3 protein: CASSASGSGSYEQYF
CDR3 DNA: TGCGCCAGCAGTGCGAGCGGGAGTGGTTCCTACGAGCAGTACTTC

D gene: .
clone size: .
J gene: TRBJ2-3
V gene: TRBV2
CDR3 protein: CASSFIADTQYF
CDR3 DNA: TGTGCCAGCAGTTTTATAGCAGATACGCAGTATTTT

D gene: .
clone size: .
J gene: TRBJ1-1
V gene: TRBV28
CDR3 protein: CASSRGHSNTEAFF
CDR3 DNA: TGTGCCAGCAGTCGGGGACACTCGAACACTGAAGCTTTCTTT

D gene: TRBD1
clone size: once
J gene: TRBJ2-5
V gene: TRBV5-6
CDR3 protein: CASSFGRDRFQETQYF
CDR3 DNA: TGTGCCAGCAGTTTCGGGCGGGACAGGTTCCAAGAGACCCAGTACTTC

D gene: .
clone size: .
J gene: TRBJ1-5
V gene: TRBV18
CDR3 protein: CASSPGTNQPQHF
CDR3 DNA: TGTGCCAGCTCACCGGGGACAAACCAGCCCCAGCATTTT